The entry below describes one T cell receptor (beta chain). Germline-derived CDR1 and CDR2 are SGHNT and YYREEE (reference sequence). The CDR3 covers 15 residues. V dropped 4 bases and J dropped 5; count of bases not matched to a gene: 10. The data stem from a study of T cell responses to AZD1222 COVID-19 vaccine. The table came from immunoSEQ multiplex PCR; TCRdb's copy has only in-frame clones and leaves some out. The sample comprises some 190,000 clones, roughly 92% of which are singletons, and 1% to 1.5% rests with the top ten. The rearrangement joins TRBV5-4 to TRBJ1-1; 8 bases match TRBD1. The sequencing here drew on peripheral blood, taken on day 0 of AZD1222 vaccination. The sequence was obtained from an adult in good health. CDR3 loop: CASSPRGTGRTEAFF. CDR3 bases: TGTGCCAGCAGCCCACGGGGGACAGGAAGGACTGAAGCTTTCTTT.